This TCR beta chain was recovered during a study of T cell responses to AZD1222 COVID-19 vaccine. Study-level results: Females made up more of the donors, who were largely white British, and clonal diversity may have come out too low.

Method: immunoSEQ multiplex PCR; TCRdb's copy keeps in-frame clones and lacks some. This table has 75,000 to 95,000 clones, roughly 86% appearing once. On this clone: Its cognate antigen is unknown.

Germline CDR1 is MDHEN and CDR2 is SYDVKM. V lost 2 bases and J lost 5, with 12 bases in between. The CDR3 runs to 15 residues. This TCR derives from an adult in good health. Sample: peripheral blood, taken on day 0 of MenACWY control vaccination. The V and J genes are TRBV28 and TRBJ2-2; D possibly corresponds to TRBD1 (5 bases). The DNA of the CDR3 is TGTGCCAGCAGTTTAATGGCAGGGAAGACCGGGGAGCTGTTTTTT. Encoded protein: CASSLMAGKTGELFF.